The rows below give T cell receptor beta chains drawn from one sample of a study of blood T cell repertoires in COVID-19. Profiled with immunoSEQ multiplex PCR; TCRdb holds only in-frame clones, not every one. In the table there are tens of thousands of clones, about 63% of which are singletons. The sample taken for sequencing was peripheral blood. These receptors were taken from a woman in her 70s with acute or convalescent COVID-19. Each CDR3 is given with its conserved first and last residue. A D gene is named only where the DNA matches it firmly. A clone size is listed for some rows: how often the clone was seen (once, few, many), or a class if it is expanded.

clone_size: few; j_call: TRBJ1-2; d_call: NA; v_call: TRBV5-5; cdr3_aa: CASSLVGVGTYGYTF; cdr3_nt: TGTGCCAGCAGCTTGGTGGGGGTAGGGACTTATGGCTACACCTTC
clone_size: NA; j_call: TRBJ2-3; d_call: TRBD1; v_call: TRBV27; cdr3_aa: CASSLGQGSDTQYF; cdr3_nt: TGTGCCAGCAGTTTGGGACAGGGTTCGGATACGCAGTATTTT
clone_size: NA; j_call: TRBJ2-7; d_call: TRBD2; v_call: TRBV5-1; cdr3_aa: CASSQSGTPYEQYF; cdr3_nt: TGCGCCAGCAGCCAGAGCGGGACCCCCTACGAGCAGTACTTC
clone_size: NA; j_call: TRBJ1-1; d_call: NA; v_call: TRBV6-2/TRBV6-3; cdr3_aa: CASSSGWEGNTEAFF; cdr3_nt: TGTGCCAGCAGTAGCGGATGGGAGGGCAACACTGAAGCTTTCTTT
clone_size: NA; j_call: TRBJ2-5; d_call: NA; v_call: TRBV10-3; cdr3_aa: CAISAGQETQYF; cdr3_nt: TGTGCCATCAGCGCGGGGCAAGAGACCCAGTACTTC
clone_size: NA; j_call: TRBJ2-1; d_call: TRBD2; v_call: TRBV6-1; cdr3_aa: CASSEGEGPYNEQFF; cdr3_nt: TGTGCCAGCAGTGAAGGGGAGGGTCCTTACAATGAGCAGTTCTTC
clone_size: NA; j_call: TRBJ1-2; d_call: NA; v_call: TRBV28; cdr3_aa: CASYPLQGYYGYTF; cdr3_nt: TGTGCCAGCTATCCCCTACAGGGCTACTATGGCTACACCTTC
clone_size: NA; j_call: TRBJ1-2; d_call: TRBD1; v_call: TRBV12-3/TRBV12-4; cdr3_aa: CASSRDSGYGYTF; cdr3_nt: TGTGCCAGCAGTCGGGACAGCGGCTATGGCTACACCTTC
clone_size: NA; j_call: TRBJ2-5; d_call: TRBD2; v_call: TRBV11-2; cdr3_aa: CASSLTSGVETQYF; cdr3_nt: TGTGCCAGCAGCTTGACTAGCGGCGTAGAGACCCAGTACTTC
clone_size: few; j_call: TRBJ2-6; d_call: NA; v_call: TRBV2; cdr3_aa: CASSDNSGANVLTF; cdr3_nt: TGTGCCAGCAGTGACAACTCTGGGGCCAACGTCCTGACTTTC
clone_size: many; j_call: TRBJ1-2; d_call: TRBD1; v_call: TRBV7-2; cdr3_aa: CASSTSGTDNYGYTF; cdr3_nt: TGTGCCAGCAGCACCTCCGGGACAGATAACTATGGCTACACCTTC
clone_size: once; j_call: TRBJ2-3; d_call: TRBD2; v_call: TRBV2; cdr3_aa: CASIRVASGGSTDTQYF; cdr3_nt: TGTGCCAGCATTCGGGTGGCTAGCGGGGGATCCACAGATACGCAGTATTTT
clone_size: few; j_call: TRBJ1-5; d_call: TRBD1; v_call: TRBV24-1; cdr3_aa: CATSDREGQPQHF; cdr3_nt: TGTGCCACCTCGGACAGGGAAGGGCAGCCCCAGCATTTT
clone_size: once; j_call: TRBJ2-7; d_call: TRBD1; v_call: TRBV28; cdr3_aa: CASSSDRRPYYEQYF; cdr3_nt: TGTGCCAGCAGTTCGGACAGGCGGCCCTACTACGAGCAGTACTTC
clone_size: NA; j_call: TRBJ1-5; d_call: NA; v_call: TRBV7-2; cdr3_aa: CASSQSGDQPQHF; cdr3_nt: TGTGCCAGCAGCCAATCGGGGGATCAGCCCCAGCATTTT
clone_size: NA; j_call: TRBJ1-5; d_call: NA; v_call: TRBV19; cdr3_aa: CASSPRQANQPQHF; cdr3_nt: TGTGCCAGTAGTCCCAGACAGGCTAATCAGCCCCAGCATTTT
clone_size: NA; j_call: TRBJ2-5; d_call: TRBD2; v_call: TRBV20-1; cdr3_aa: CSASSLAGGPETQYF; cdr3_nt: TGCAGTGCTAGTAGTCTGGCGGGGGGGCCGGAGACCCAGTACTTC
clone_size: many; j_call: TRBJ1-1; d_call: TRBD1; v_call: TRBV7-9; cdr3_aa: CASSLDPGQGSTEAFF; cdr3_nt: TGTGCCAGCAGCTTAGACCCGGGACAGGGGTCCACTGAAGCTTTCTTT
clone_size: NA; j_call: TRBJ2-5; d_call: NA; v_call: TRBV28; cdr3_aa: CASSLRWGGLGETQYF; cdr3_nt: TGTGCCAGCAGTTTAAGGTGGGGGGGCCTTGGGGAGACCCAGTACTTC
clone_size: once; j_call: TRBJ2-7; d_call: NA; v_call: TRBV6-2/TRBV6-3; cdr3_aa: CASSYGDWTQTKYNEQYF; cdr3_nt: TGTGCCAGCAGTTACGGGGACTGGACCCAAACGAAGTACAACGAGCAGTACTTC
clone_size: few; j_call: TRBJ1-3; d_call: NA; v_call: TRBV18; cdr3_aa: CASSPRREGGGGNTIYF; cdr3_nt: TGTGCCAGCTCACCAAGGAGAGAGGGTGGAGGAGGAAACACCATATATTTT
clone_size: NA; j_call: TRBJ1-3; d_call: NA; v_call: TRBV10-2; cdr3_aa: CASSEGTNSGNTIYF; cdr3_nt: TGCGCCAGCAGTGAGGGGACAAACTCTGGAAACACCATATATTTT
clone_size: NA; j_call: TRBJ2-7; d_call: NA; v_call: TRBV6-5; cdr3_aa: CASRFTSYEQYF; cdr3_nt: TGTGCCAGCAGGTTCACAAGCTACGAGCAGTACTTC
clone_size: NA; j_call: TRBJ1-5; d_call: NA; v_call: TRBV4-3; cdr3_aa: CASSPTGHSNQPQHF; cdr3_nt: TGCGCCAGCAGCCCAACAGGGCATAGCAATCAGCCCCAGCATTTT
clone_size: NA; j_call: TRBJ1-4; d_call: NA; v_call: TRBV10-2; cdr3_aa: CASRETSEKLFF; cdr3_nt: TGCGCCAGCAGAGAGACATCCGAAAAACTGTTTTTT
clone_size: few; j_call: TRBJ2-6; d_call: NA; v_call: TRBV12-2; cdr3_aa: CASRLAILSSGANVLTF; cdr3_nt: TGTGCAAGTCGCTTAGCGATACTGAGCTCTGGGGCCAACGTCCTGACTTTC
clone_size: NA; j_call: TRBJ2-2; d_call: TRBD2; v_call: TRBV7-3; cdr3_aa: CASSPGLAGGYANTGELFF; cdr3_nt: TGTGCCAGCAGCCCCGGACTAGCGGGAGGCTACGCGAACACCGGGGAGCTGTTTTTT
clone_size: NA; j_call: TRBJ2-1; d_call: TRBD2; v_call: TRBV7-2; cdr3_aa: CASSLDGTSGPHEQFF; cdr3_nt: TGTGCCAGCAGCTTGGACGGGACTAGCGGCCCGCATGAGCAGTTCTTC
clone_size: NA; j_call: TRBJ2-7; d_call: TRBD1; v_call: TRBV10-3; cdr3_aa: CAITDGQGGEQYF; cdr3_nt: TGTGCCATCACCGATGGACAGGGCGGCGAGCAGTACTTC
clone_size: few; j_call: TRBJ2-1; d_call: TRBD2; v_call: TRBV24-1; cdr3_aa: CATSDPTSGTDEQFF; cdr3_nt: TGTGCCACCAGTGACCCGACTAGCGGGACGGATGAGCAGTTCTTC
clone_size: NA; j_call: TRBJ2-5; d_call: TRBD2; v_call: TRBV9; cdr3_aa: CASSVGVAGVEKTQYF; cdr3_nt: TGTGCCAGCAGCGTAGGGGTAGCGGGGGTCGAAAAGACCCAGTACTTC
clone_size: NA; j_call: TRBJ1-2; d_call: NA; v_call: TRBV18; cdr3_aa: CASSPDRNYGYTF; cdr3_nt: TGTGCCAGCTCACCGGACAGAAACTATGGCTACACCTTC
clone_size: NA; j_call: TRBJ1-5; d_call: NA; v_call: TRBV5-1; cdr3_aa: CASSLGGHFPQPQHF; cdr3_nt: TGCGCCAGCAGCTTGGGGGGACATTTTCCTCAGCCCCAGCATTTT
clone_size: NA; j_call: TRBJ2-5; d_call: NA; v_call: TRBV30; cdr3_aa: CAWSTPGVETQYF; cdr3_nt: TGTGCCTGGAGTACCCCAGGGGTCGAGACCCAGTACTTC
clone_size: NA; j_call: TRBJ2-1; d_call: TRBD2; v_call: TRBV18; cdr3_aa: CASSPVTSGGYNEQFF; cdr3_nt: TGTGCCAGCTCACCAGTGACTAGCGGGGGATACAATGAGCAGTTCTTC
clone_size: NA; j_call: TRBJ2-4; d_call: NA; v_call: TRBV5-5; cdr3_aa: CASSLSGLAKNIQYF; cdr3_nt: TGTGCCAGCAGCTTGTCGGGATTGGCAAAAAACATTCAGTACTTC
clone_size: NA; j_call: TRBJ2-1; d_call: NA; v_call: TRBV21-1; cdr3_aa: CASSGGRGLAGQYEQFF; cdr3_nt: TGTGCCAGCAGTGGCGGCCGGGGACTAGCGGGACAGTATGAGCAGTTCTTC
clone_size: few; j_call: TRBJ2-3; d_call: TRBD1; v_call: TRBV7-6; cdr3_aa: CASSLGGTGAGTQYF; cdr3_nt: TGTGCCAGCAGCTTAGGGGGGACAGGGGCCGGTACGCAGTATTTT
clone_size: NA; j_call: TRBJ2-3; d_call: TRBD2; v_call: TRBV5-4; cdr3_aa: CASSLAGSSGGASDTQYF; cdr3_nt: TGTGCCAGCAGCTTGGCCGGGTCTAGCGGGGGGGCCTCGGATACGCAGTATTTT
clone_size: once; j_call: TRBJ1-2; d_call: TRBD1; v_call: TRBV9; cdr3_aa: CASSVEGGGLYGYTF; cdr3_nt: TGTGCCAGCAGCGTAGAAGGGGGCGGTTTGTATGGCTACACCTTC
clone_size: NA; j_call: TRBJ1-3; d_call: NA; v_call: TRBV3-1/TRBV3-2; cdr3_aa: CASSPSFGPGNTIYF; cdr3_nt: TGTGCCAGCAGCCCCAGTTTTGGGCCAGGAAACACCATATATTTT
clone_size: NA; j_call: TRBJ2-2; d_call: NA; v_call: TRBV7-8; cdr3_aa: CASSLESVPTGELFF; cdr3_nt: TGTGCCAGCAGCTTAGAGAGTGTTCCCACCGGGGAGCTGTTTTTT
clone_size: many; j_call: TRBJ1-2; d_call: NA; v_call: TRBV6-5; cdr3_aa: CASSYSWGLAYTF; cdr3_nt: TGTGCCAGCAGTTACTCTTGGGGACTTGCCTACACCTTC
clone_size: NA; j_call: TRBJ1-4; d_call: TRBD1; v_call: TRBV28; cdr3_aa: CASSSPQGDEKLFF; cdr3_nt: TGTGCCAGCAGTTCCCCTCAGGGGGATGAAAAACTGTTTTTT
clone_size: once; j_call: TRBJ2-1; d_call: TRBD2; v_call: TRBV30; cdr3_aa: CAWSSGEGRNEQFF; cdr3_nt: TGTGCCTGGAGCTCGGGGGAGGGAAGGAATGAGCAGTTCTTC
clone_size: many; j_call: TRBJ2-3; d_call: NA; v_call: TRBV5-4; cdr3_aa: CASSLSPGGTDTQYF; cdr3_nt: TGTGCCAGCAGCTTATCTCCGGGAGGCACAGATACGCAGTATTTT
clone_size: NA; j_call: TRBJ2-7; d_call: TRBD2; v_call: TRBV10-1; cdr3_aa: CASSDNAGGASYEQYF; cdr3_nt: TGCGCCAGCAGTGATAACGCGGGGGGTGCGTCCTACGAGCAGTACTTC
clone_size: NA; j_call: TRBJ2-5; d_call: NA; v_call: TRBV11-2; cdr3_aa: CASSLGGTQYF; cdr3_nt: TGTGCCAGCAGCTTAGGAGGGACCCAGTACTTC
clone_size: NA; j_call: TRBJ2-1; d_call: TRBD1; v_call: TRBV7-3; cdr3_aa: CASSPTGTGVGEQFF; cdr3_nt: TGTGCCAGCAGCCCCACCGGGACAGGGGTCGGTGAGCAGTTCTTC
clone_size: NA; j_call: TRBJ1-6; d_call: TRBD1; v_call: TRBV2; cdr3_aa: CASRRQGVNSPLHF; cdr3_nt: TGTGCCAGCAGAAGACAGGGGGTGAATTCACCCCTCCACTTT
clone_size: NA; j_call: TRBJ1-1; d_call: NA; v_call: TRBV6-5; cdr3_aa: CASSYNRDGAEAFF; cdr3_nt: TGTGCCAGCAGTTACAACAGGGACGGGGCTGAAGCTTTCTTT
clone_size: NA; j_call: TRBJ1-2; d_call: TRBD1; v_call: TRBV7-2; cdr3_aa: CASSVQGADYGYTF; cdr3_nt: TGTGCCAGCAGCGTACAGGGGGCTGACTATGGCTACACCTTC
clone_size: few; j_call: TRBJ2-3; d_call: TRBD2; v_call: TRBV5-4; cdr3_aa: CASKREGPSTDTQYF; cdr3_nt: TGTGCCAGCAAGCGGGAGGGCCCCAGCACAGATACGCAGTATTTT